These 13 T cell receptor beta chains share one sample of origin, sequenced in a study of OX40 agonist ivuxolimab in advanced cancers. Measured with immunoSEQ multiplex PCR; TCRdb has only the in-frame clones, and not every one. The sample yields roughly 62,000 clones, around 90% seen once. The starting material was CD4+ or CD8+ T cells sorted from blood, obtained in a trial of the OX40 agonist ivuxolimab. These receptors all come from an adult with an advanced solid tumor such as melanoma, head and neck, liver or kidney cancer.

The chain combines TRBV7-3 with TRBJ1-1; D remains ambiguous. Per germline, CDR1 SGHTA and CDR2 FQGTGA. V lost 7 bases to trimming and J lost 0 bases, with 9 bases between them. This CDR3 comprises 13 residues. As DNA, the CDR3 is TGTGCCAGCATGCAAAACGTGAACACTGAAGCTTTCTTT. Encoded protein: CASMQNVNTEAFF.

The chain links TRBV5-1 to TRBJ1-1, with unresolved D. V was pared by 0 bases and J by 4 bases, with 13 bases between. This CDR3 is built from 15 residues. Germline V CDR1 and CDR2: SGHRS, YFSETQ. CDR3 sequence reads: CASSLVGISGTEAFF. In DNA, the CDR3 is TGCGCCAGCAGCTTGGTTGGGATCTCGGGCACTGAAGCTTTCTTT.

The chain links TRBV21-1 to TRBJ2-7; the table's D gene call, TRBD1, was not cross checked with the DNA. TRBV21-1 corresponds to a pseudogene. The CDR3 has 14 residues. This CDR3 reads CASSKGGQSYEQYF. The CDR3 DNA follows: TGTGCCAGCAGCAAGGGGGGACAGTCCTACGAGCAGTACTTC.

Turning to this clone: A read error may produce the germline difference seen at one junction end. Other DNA sequences in the sample encode the same CDR3. The chain is built from TRBV7-7 and TRBJ2-3; 7 positions agree with TRBD2. The CDR3 has 15 amino acids. Germline CDR1 is SSHAT and CDR2 is FNYEAQ (reference sequence). CDR3 region: CASSLLASSTDTQYF. As DNA, the CDR3 is TGTGCTAGCAGCTTACTAGCGAGTAGCACAGATACGCAGTATTTT.

This clone occurred once. The genes are TRBV6-1 and TRBJ1-2; the match to TRBD1 covers 7 bases. Germline V CDR1 and CDR2: MNHNS, SASEGT. The V segment lost 5 bases and the J segment 13 bases; nucleotides outside the gene matches: 13. The CDR3 has 13 amino acids. CDR3 bases: TGTGCCAGCAGTCTGCAGAGAACAGGGGTTGGCACCTTC. Residues: CASSLQRTGVGTF.

V is TRBV4-2 and J is TRBJ1-3, with D possibly TRBD1 on 5 matching bases. Germline lookup yields CDR1 LGHNA and CDR2 YNFKEQ. The CDR3 loop spans 15 amino acids. The V end was cut by 0 bases, the J end by 4 bases, with 10 bases between. The CDR3, as DNA: TGTGCCAGCAGCCAAGATGGGGCGCGGGGAAACACCATATATTTT. The encoded protein is CASSQDGARGNTIYF.

The chain uses TRBV6-5 and TRBJ2-7; D is perhaps TRBD1 (6 bases). The length of the CDR3 is 12 residues. V dropped 5 bases and J dropped 5 bases, with 10 bases sitting between them. Germline V gene lookup returns CDR1 MNHEY and CDR2 SVGAGI. The CDR3 sequence is CASSEQGDEQYF. The CDR3 DNA reads TGTGCCAGCAGTGAACAGGGCGACGAGCAGTACTTC.

This sequence joins TRBV19 and TRBJ1-2, with a weak D call TRBD1 (5 bases). The CDR3 spans 14 residues. The germline CDR1 and CDR2 sequences are LNHDA and SQIVND (reference sequence). The V and J ends lost 3 bases and 4 bases respectively, with 12 bases between them. CDR3: CASSIGAQGYGYTF. CDR3 in DNA: TGTGCCAGTAGTATCGGGGCGCAGGGCTATGGCTACACCTTC.

This clone has just one count. The chain carries TRBV28 and TRBJ1-6; 9 bases agree with TRBD1. V lost 7 bases to trimming and J lost 7 bases; unmatched junction nucleotides: 5. From germline, CDR1 is MDHEN and CDR2 SYDVKM. The CDR3 consists of 14 residues. The CDR3 here is CASNLDRGNSPLHF. The CDR3 DNA reads TGTGCCAGCAATCTGGACAGGGGCAATTCACCCCTCCACTTT.

Comments on this clone: The junction shows a germline mismatch at one end, possibly a read error. The chain is built from TRBV6-5 and TRBJ2-7; TRBD1 matches at 7 bases. Germline assignment: CDR1 MNHEY and CDR2 SVGAGI. CDR3 length: 14 amino acids. Here the CDR3 DNA reads TGTGCCATCAGTCCGGGACAGAATGTCTACGAGCAGTACTTC. Its protein is CAISPGQNVYEQYF.

This chain joins TRBV29-1 and TRBJ2-7; D perhaps matches TRBD1 (6 bases). CDR1 and CDR2 (germline): SQVTM, ANQGSEA. The V gene lost 5 bases and the J gene lost 7 bases, with 18 bases spanning the gap. CDR3 length: 13 amino acids. CDR3 in amino acids: CSVRRDIGQEQYF. DNA for the CDR3: TGCAGCGTTCGTCGGGACATCGGACAGGAGCAGTACTTC.

The CDR3 coding sequence is TGTGCCAGCACCTGGGGCAGCGTCTATCAGCCCCAGCATTTT. This codes for CASTWGSVYQPQHF. The genes are TRBV2 and TRBJ1-5; D might be TRBD1 (5 bases). The V end lost 7 bases, the J end lost 5 bases, and 15 bases lay between the germline ends. CDR3 length: 14 residues. Germline V gives CDR1 SNHLY, CDR2 FYNNEI.

The V and J genes are TRBV5-4 and TRBJ2-3; possibly TRBD2 for D (6 bases). V lost 4 bases to trimming and J lost 0 bases, with 15 bases between them. The CDR3 consists of 16 residues. The V gene's germline CDR1 is SGHNT and CDR2 YYREEE (reference sequence). For the CDR3, the DNA is TGTGCCAGCAGCCCGGGGCGGGATGCTAGCACAGATACGCAGTATTTT. Its protein product is CASSPGRDASTDTQYF.